The clone carrying this T cell receptor (beta chain) was seen only once. This entry comes from a study of cytomegalovirus exposure and HLA in healthy donors. V shed 3 bases and J 9 bases; nucleotides not matched to a gene: 9. The CDR3 covers 16 residues. From germline, CDR1 is LGHNT and CDR2 FRNRAP. The method was immunoSEQ multiplex PCR; TCRdb's version includes in-frame clones alone and lacks a portion of them. The table records roughly 150,000 clones, roughly nine tenths of them present only once. The sample was PBMCs. The chain joins TRBV12-5 to TRBJ2-1; 12 positions agree with TRBD2. The receptor was derived from a young man in good health and CMV-seronegative. The CDR3, as DNA: TGTGCTAGTGGTTTATCTAGCGGGGGGGCAATTTTTGAGCAGTTCTTC. It yields the protein CASGLSSGGAIFEQFF.